The 24 T cell receptor beta chains below come from one sample, sequenced in a study of shared clonotypes between healthy human individuals. The assay was immunoSEQ multiplex PCR, and TCRdb's table has in-frame clones only and misses some. Of 550,000 to 700,000 clones detected, around 78% appear once; the ten largest clones hold under 2%. The sample comprised memory CD4+ T cells sorted from blood. Subset reported: CD45RA-negative fraction. These receptors were obtained from a woman aged 30 to 39 in good health.

This clone was picked up one time. The chain couples TRBV10-1 to TRBJ2-2, with D hard to call. The length of the CDR3 is 17 residues. The germline V and J ends were trimmed by 0 bases and 1 base, with 12 bases remaining between them. Germline V gene sequence: CDR1 WNHNN, CDR2 SYGVQD (reference sequence). The CDR3 nucleotides read TGCGCCAGCAGTGAGTCAGGCGGCCTCTTGAACACCGGGGAGCTGTTTTTT. The encoded protein is CASSESGGLLNTGELFF.

The chain has TRBV19 and TRBJ1-2; D not certain. The CDR3 has 14 residues. Per the germline V gene, CDR1 is LNHDA and CDR2 is SQIVND (reference sequence). V was trimmed by 3 bases and J by 8 bases, leaving 16 bases between them. The DNA of the CDR3 is TGTGCCAGTAGTATCCTCGACAACGCGATGGGCTACACCTTC. It yields the protein CASSILDNAMGYTF. Combining the CDR3 with reference TRBV19 and TRBJ1-2 gives the whole variable domain DGGITQSPKYLFRKEGQNVTLSCEQNLNHDAMYWYRQDPGQGLRLIYYSQIVNDFQKGDIAEGYSVSREKKESFPLTVTSAQKNPTAFYLCASSILDNAMGYTFGSGTRLTVV.

V and J are TRBV6-5 and TRBJ2-2; TRBD1 matches at 8 bases. The germline V gene encodes CDR1 MNHEY and CDR2 SVGAGI. J was trimmed by 5 bases and V by 4 bases; bases with no gene match: 9. The CDR3 runs 16 residues. CDR3 amino acids: CASSFRGRAKTGELFF. In DNA, the CDR3 is TGTGCCAGCAGTTTCAGGGGGCGCGCAAAAACCGGGGAGCTGTTTTTT.

At least ten counts were recorded for this clone. The chain combines TRBV14 with TRBJ2-1; D is ambiguous. Germline V gene lookup returns CDR1 SGHDN and CDR2 FVKESK. V was trimmed by 1 base and J by 8 bases, leaving 6 bases between them. The CDR3 consists of 12 residues. CDR3 nucleotides: TGTGCCAGCAGCCAAGGTTGGGATGAGCAGTTCTTC. As protein: CASSQGWDEQFF.

The chain has TRBV6-5 and TRBJ1-2, with D tentatively TRBD1 (5 bases). V lost 2 bases, J lost 2 bases, and 12 bases lay in between. Germline V gene sequence: CDR1 MNHEY, CDR2 SVGAGI. The CDR3 has 15 residues. Here the CDR3 DNA reads TGTGCCAGCAGTTACCGCAGCCAGGGAAACTATGGCTACACCTTC. Amino acids: CASSYRSQGNYGYTF.

This clone appeared once. This sequence joins TRBV10-3 and TRBJ2-7; either TRBD1 or TRBD2 may supply D (5 bases each). The CDR3 runs 15 residues. Deletions cut 4 bases from V and 10 bases from J, with 23 bases between. Per the germline V gene, CDR1 is ENHRY and CDR2 is SYGVKD. The DNA for the CDR3 is TGTGCCATCAGTGGCCGGGACCCCACTCCGAGTCGCCAGTACTTC. Its protein product is CAISGRDPTPSRQYF.

This sequence joins TRBV28 and TRBJ2-2; D uncertain. V lost 4 bases, J lost 0 bases, and 12 bases lay in between. CDR3 length: 16 amino acids. From germline, CDR1 is MDHEN and CDR2 SYDVKM. CDR3 sequence: CASSSLAAPNTGELFF. Here the CDR3 DNA reads TGTGCCAGCAGTTCTCTGGCCGCTCCGAACACCGGGGAGCTGTTTTTT.

This sequence joins TRBV20-1 and TRBJ1-1, with 8 bases lining up with TRBD1. This CDR3 contains 11 residues. Per germline, CDR1 DFQATT and CDR2 SNEGSKA (reference sequence). The CDR3 loop is CSRRQGRYAFF. CDR3 DNA sequence: TGCAGCCGAAGACAGGGGCGCTACGCTTTCTTT.

This chain connects TRBV2 to TRBJ1-3; no definite D call. From germline, CDR1 is SNHLY and CDR2 FYNNEI. This CDR3 is 13 amino acids long. V was pared by 7 bases and J by 4 bases, with 11 bases between. CDR3 bases: TGTGCCAGCACGGGGATCGGAGGAAACACCATATATTTT. Residues: CASTGIGGNTIYF.

The chain combines TRBV15 with TRBJ1-1; D is perhaps TRBD1 (5 bases). The CDR3 extends over 15 amino acids. Germline CDR1 reads LNHNV; CDR2 reads YYDKDF (reference sequence). V lost 2 bases to trimming and J lost 0 bases, with 10 bases between them. Here the CDR3 DNA reads TGTGCCACCAGCAGACAGGGACTGTTGAACACTGAAGCTTTCTTT. This encodes CATSRQGLLNTEAFF. Looking up the rest from reference TRBV15 and TRBJ1-1 gives the full variable domain: DAMVIQNPRYQVTQFGKPVTLSCSQTLNHNVMYWYQQKSSQAPKLLFHYYDKDFNNEADTPDNFQSRRPNTSFCFLDIRSPGLGDTAMYLCATSRQGLLNTEAFFGQGTRLTVV.

This clone was recorded only once. The V and J genes are TRBV11-2 and TRBJ1-5; D is possibly TRBD1 (6 bases). The length of the CDR3 is 14 residues. Germline V gene data show CDR1 as SGHAT and CDR2 as FQNNGV. V lost 5 bases to trimming and J lost 8 bases, with 16 bases between them. The CDR3 reads CASSPVGGLEPQHF. The CDR3 DNA sequence: TGTGCCAGCAGCCCTGTGGGGGGCCTGGAGCCCCAGCATTTT.

The rearrangement uses TRBV28 and TRBJ1-3; TRBD1 is a possible D gene (6 bases). The CDR3 is 14 residues long. Germline loops: CDR1 MDHEN, CDR2 SYDVKM. The germline V and J ends were trimmed by 7 bases and 3 bases, with 13 bases remaining between them. CDR3 sequence: CASTRDTHGNTIYF. CDR3 DNA: TGTGCCAGCACAAGGGACACGCATGGAAACACCATATATTTT.

The chain has TRBV28 and TRBJ1-5; D is uncertain. The CDR3 runs to 15 residues. V lost 3 bases and J lost 1, with 10 bases in between. Germline V gene data show CDR1 as MDHEN and CDR2 as SYDVKM. CDR3 sequence: CASSFFDGSNQPQHF. Written as DNA, the CDR3 is TGTGCCAGCAGTTTCTTCGATGGGAGCAATCAGCCCCAGCATTTT.

V usage is TRBV30 and J usage is TRBJ2-5; 9 positions match TRBD2. CDR1 and CDR2 from the germline V gene are GTSNPN and SVGIG (reference sequence). After removal of 0 bases from V and 5 bases from J, the junction contained 4 bases not matched to a gene. This CDR3 contains 14 residues. In DNA, the CDR3 is TGTGCCTGGAGTGTTGTAGCGGGAGTTGAGACCCAGTACTTC. It encodes CAWSVVAGVETQYF. Full variable domain (remainder filled in from reference TRBV30 and TRBJ2-5): SQTIHQWPATLVQPVGSPLSLECTVEGTSNPNLYWYRQAAGRGLQLLFYSVGIGQISSEVPQNLSASRPQDRQFILSSKKLLLSDSGFYLCAWSVVAGVETQYFGPGTRLLVL.

Note on this clone: The same CDR3 also results from other DNA sequences found in this sample. The V gene is TRBV27, the J gene TRBJ1-5, with D possibly TRBD1 on 5 matching bases. Trimming cost V 0 bases and J 4 bases, with 16 bases left between them. This CDR3 contains 17 residues. Looked up from germline, CDR1 is MNHEY and CDR2 is SMNVEV (reference sequence). CDR3 amino acids: CASSLSGLGRGNQPQHF. DNA of the CDR3: TGTGCCAGCAGTTTATCTGGCTTGGGACGGGGAAATCAGCCCCAGCATTTT.

About this clone itself: Other DNA sequences within the sample encode an identical CDR3. The chain employs TRBV5-1 and TRBJ2-5, with TRBD2 matching over 13 bases. Trimming removed 0 bases from V and 2 bases from J; junction bases left unmatched: 1. Looked up from germline, CDR1 is SGHRS and CDR2 is YFSETQ. CDR3 length: 16 amino acids. The CDR3: CASSLGGLAGQETQYF. DNA of the CDR3: TGCGCCAGCAGCTTGGGGGGACTAGCGGGGCAAGAGACCCAGTACTTC.

The V gene is TRBV5-1, the J gene TRBJ2-3, with 8 bases lining up with TRBD2. The germline CDR1 and CDR2 sequences are SGHRS and YFSETQ. The CDR3 totals 16 residues. V lost 0 bases and J lost 5; bases outside the gene matches: 8. CDR3 bases: TGCGCCAGCAGCTTGGCCACAGCGGGAGAGGGAGATACGCAGTATTTT. Residues: CASSLATAGEGDTQYF.

The table lists this clone with a count of one. V gene TRBV4-2 combines with J gene TRBJ1-1; 8 bases match TRBD1. The CDR3 is made up of 16 amino acids. Trimming cost V 0 bases and J 3 bases; bases outside gene matches: 6. The V gene's germline CDR1 is LGHNA and CDR2 YNFKEQ. CDR3 sequence: CASSQERTGRDTEAFF. In DNA, the CDR3 is TGTGCCAGCAGCCAAGAGCGGACAGGGCGGGACACTGAAGCTTTCTTT.

The chain has TRBV27 and TRBJ1-5, with D possibly TRBD1 on 6 matching bases. Trimming cost V 8 bases and J 3 bases, with 20 bases left between them. The germline V gene has CDR1 MNHEY and CDR2 SMNVEV (reference sequence). This CDR3 spans 16 amino acids. The DNA for the CDR3 is TGTGCCAGCGGCCACAGGGATGGTCCTATCAATCAGCCCCAGCATTTT. Translating it yields CASGHRDGPINQPQHF.

The genes are TRBV18 and TRBJ1-3; TRBD1 matches 8 bases. With 1 base clipped from V and 2 bases from J, the junction kept 1 base outside the gene matches. The CDR3 spans 15 residues. The V gene's germline CDR1 is KGHSH and CDR2 LQKENI. CDR3 DNA sequence: TGTGCCAGCTCACCACTGGACAGGGCTGGAAACACCATATATTTT. Protein sequence: CASSPLDRAGNTIYF. The variable domain in full, with the rest retrieved from reference TRBV18 and TRBJ1-3, is NAGVMQNPRHLVRRRGQEARLRCSPMKGHSHVYWYRQLPEEGLKFMVYLQKENIIDESGMPKERFSAEFPKEGPSILRIQQVVRGDSAAYFCASSPLDRAGNTIYFGEGSWLTVV.

The chain is built from TRBV7-9 and TRBJ2-3; 10 nucleotides agree with TRBD2. CDR1 is SEHNR and CDR2 is FQNEAQ in the germline V gene (reference sequence). With 5 bases clipped from V and 0 bases from J, the junction kept 8 bases outside the gene matches. The CDR3 is 17 amino acids. As DNA, the CDR3 is TGTGCCAGCAGCACGGGATTGACTAGCGGGAGCACAGATACGCAGTATTTT. It translates to CASSTGLTSGSTDTQYF.

The rearrangement links TRBV6-5 to TRBJ2-7; maybe TRBD1 (5 bases). Germline V lookup: CDR1 MNHEY, CDR2 SVGAGI. Between the trimmed V and J ends, which lost 6 bases and 8 bases, there was a span of 17 bases. There are 13 residues in the CDR3. CDR3 residues: CASRQGRDIQQYF. As DNA, the CDR3 is TGTGCCAGCAGGCAGGGCAGGGATATCCAGCAGTACTTC.

The CDR3 here is CASSLFDRESYEQYF. DNA of the CDR3: TGCGCCAGCAGCCTCTTCGACAGGGAATCCTACGAGCAGTACTTC. The rearrangement joins TRBV5-1 to TRBJ2-7, with 7 nucleotides matching TRBD1. With 4 bases clipped from V and 1 base from J, the junction kept 8 bases outside the gene matches. This CDR3 spans 15 amino acids. Germline V lookup: CDR1 SGHRS, CDR2 YFSETQ.

The chain's CDR3 is CASSPRQGQGDEQYF. CDR3 DNA: TGTGCCAGCAGCCCCCGCCAGGGACAGGGGGACGAGCAGTACTTC. The V call is TRBV7-9, the J call TRBJ2-7; 11 nucleotides line up with TRBD1. Germline-derived CDR1 and CDR2 are SEHNR and FQNEAQ (reference sequence). The CDR3 loop spans 15 amino acids. The J segment lost 5 bases and the V segment lost 5 bases, leaving 8 bases of the junction unmatched. Full variable domain (missing parts from reference TRBV7-9 and TRBJ2-7): DTGVSQNPRHKITKRGQNVTFRCDPISEHNRLYWYRQTLGQGPEFLTYFQNEAQLEKSRLLSDRFSAERPKGSFSTLEIQRTEQGDSAMYLCASSPRQGQGDEQYFGPGTRLTVT.